Listed below are T cell receptor beta chains from one sample, sequenced in a study of graft-versus-host responses after intestinal transplantation. These TCRs' antigens remain unknown. Clones were sequenced by immunoSEQ multiplex PCR, and TCRdb holds only the in-frame ones, with some missing. This table holds approximately 68,000 clones, around 87% found once. Sequenced here: unstimulated CD8+ T cells sorted from spleen or lymph node cells, sampled before transplant. The receptor source for this set is a human donor who was the organ donor for an intestinal transplant. The CDR3 runs from the conserved cysteine through the conserved F or W. The D gene is left open where the match is weak. Clone sizes are given selectively: once, few, many, or a class where the clone is expanded.

clone size	J gene	V gene	D gene	CDR3 DNA	CDR3 protein
.	TRBJ2-5	TRBV25-1	TRBD2	TGTGCCAGCAGTGGCCCGACTAGCGGGGGGCCCCGGGACTTC	CASSGPTSGGPRDF
few	TRBJ2-1	TRBV4-3	.	TGCGCCAGCAGCCAGGACACACATAAATACAATGAGCAGTTCTTC	CASSQDTHKYNEQFF
.	TRBJ1-1	TRBV4-3	.	TGCGCCAGCAGCCAAGATCGCCGGACCAGGGTGAACACTGAAGCTTTCTTT	CASSQDRRTRVNTEAFF
.	TRBJ2-3	TRBV4-2	TRBD2	TGTGCCAGCAGCCAGGTTGGGCGGGGGGCCACAGATACGCAGTATTTT	CASSQVGRGATDTQYF
.	TRBJ2-3	TRBV14	.	TGTGCCAGCAGCGGTCTTCCGGACACCGGCCCTTATACGCAGTATTTT	CASSGLPDTGPYTQYF
.	TRBJ1-4	TRBV4-1	TRBD1	TGCGCCAGCAGCCACCCCCCGGACAGGAATGAAAAACTGTTTTTT	CASSHPPDRNEKLFF
.	TRBJ1-6	TRBV28	TRBD1	TGTGCCAGCGGACAGACAGGGGATAATTCACCCCTCCACTTT	CASGQTGDNSPLHF
once	TRBJ2-1	TRBV6-1	TRBD1	TGTGCCAGCGAAGAAACCTACAGGGGTAATGAGCAGTTCTTC	CASEETYRGNEQFF
once	TRBJ1-1	TRBV4-1	TRBD1	TGCGCCAGCAGCCAAGATCCCGGACAGGGCCGAGAAGCTTTCTTT	CASSQDPGQGREAFF
.	TRBJ2-3	TRBV11-2	TRBD2	TGTGCCAGCAGCTTAGCGCGTCGGGCTAGCGGGGGGGCTAAAGATACGCAGTATTTT	CASSLARRASGGAKDTQYF
.	TRBJ2-4	TRBV5-6	.	TGTGCCAGCAGCCTCGGACAGAGTCTAGCCAAAAACATTCAGTACTTC	CASSLGQSLAKNIQYF
.	TRBJ2-1	TRBV28	.	TGTGCCAGTCAACGAAGGGCCGGGGAAAATGAGCAGTTCTTC	CASQRRAGENEQFF
.	TRBJ1-6	TRBV2	.	TGTGCCAGCACCGTCGGGGATAATTCACCCCTCCACTTT	CASTVGDNSPLHF
.	TRBJ2-1	TRBV6-6	TRBD2	TGTGCCAGTCTGACTAGCGGCAATGAGCAGTTCTTC	CASLTSGNEQFF
.	TRBJ1-2	TRBV6-5	TRBD1	TGTGCCAGCAGTGTTACCGGGACAGGTGCCTATGGCTACACCTTC	CASSVTGTGAYGYTF
.	TRBJ2-3	TRBV27	TRBD2	TGTGCCAGCAGCCTAAAAGTTGGGAGGGAGCTGGAGATAAGCACAGATACGCAGTATTTT	CASSLKVGRELEISTDTQYF
.	TRBJ2-3	TRBV7-3	.	TGTGCCAGCAGCTTAACGTTAAGTGGTAAAGCTACGCAGTATTTT	CASSLTLSGKATQYF
.	TRBJ1-1	TRBV18	.	TGTGCCAGCTCACCAACGGGGAGTTTGGCTGAAGCTTTCTTT	CASSPTGSLAEAFF
.	TRBJ1-2	TRBV5-4	TRBD1	TGTGCCAGCACTGGGGGGACAGGTTATGGCTACACCTTC	CASTGGTGYGYTF
.	TRBJ1-5	TRBV27	.	TGTGCCAGCACCTTAGGGGGGGGCGTTGGACCCCAGCATTTT	CASTLGGGVGPQHF
.	TRBJ1-3	TRBV11-2	TRBD1	TGTGCCAGCAGCCGGGGACAGGGTGGTTTGAACACCATATATTTT	CASSRGQGGLNTIYF
.	TRBJ2-3	TRBV4-3	TRBD2	TGCGCCAGCAGCCAAGATGGCAAACGGGGGAGTAGCGGGGACTCAGATACGCAGTATTTT	CASSQDGKRGSSGDSDTQYF
.	TRBJ1-2	TRBV10-2	TRBD1	TGCGCCAGCAGTGCGGGACGGGAGGACAGGGCCGCTAACTATGGCTACACCTTC	CASSAGREDRAANYGYTF
few	TRBJ2-5	TRBV19	.	TGTGCCAGTAGTATAGGGCCAGGGGGGGAGACCCAGTACTTC	CASSIGPGGETQYF
once	TRBJ1-2	TRBV4-1	.	TGCGCCAGCAGCCAAGGGCATCAGGATTCTAACTATGGCTACACCTTC	CASSQGHQDSNYGYTF